One sample yielded the 8 T cell receptor beta chains listed below, sequenced in a study of T cell responses to AZD1222 COVID-19 vaccine. Repertoires were generated with immunoSEQ multiplex PCR, while TCRdb's copy carries only in-frame clones and drops some. The sample lists about 130,000 clones, 75% to 90% occurring once. The starting material was peripheral blood, obtained on day 0 of AZD1222 vaccination. These receptors all come from an adult in good health.

V usage is TRBV24-1 and J usage is TRBJ2-7; TRBD1 might be the D (6 bases). This CDR3 has 15 residues. The ends were cut back, 4 bases at V and 3 bases at J, with 15 bases in the middle. CDR1 is KGHDR and CDR2 is SFDVKD in the germline V gene. The CDR3 spells CATSDPGTGFYEQYF. The CDR3 DNA is TGTGCCACCAGTGACCCCGGAACAGGGTTCTACGAGCAGTACTTC.

The chain has TRBV28 and TRBJ1-5; no clear D. The CDR3 extends over 12 amino acids. Trimming left V 8 bases short and J 7 bases short, with 12 bases between. In germline, CDR1 is MDHEN, CDR2 SYDVKM. The CDR3 nucleotides read TGTGCCAGCGAGAATCCGGGACAGCCCCAGCATTTT. Translated: CASENPGQPQHF.

The chain combines TRBV11-2 with TRBJ1-3; tentative D call: TRBD1 (5 bases). The CDR3 extends over 15 amino acids. Germline CDR1 is SGHAT and CDR2 is FQNNGV. V was trimmed by 5 bases and J by 1 base, leaving 12 bases between them. As DNA, the CDR3 is TGTGCCAGCAGCACCTACCGGGGGTCTGGAAACACCATATATTTT. This gives the protein CASSTYRGSGNTIYF.

The chain joins TRBV11-2 to TRBJ2-1; perhaps TRBD1 as D (7 bases). The length of the CDR3 is 17 residues. Germline loops: CDR1 SGHAT, CDR2 FQNNGV. V gave up 1 base and J gave up 1 base, with 14 bases separating them. The CDR3 spells CASSLALTGTSYNEQFF. The CDR3 DNA reads as TGTGCCAGCAGCTTAGCCCTGACAGGGACTTCCTACAATGAGCAGTTCTTC.

The V gene is TRBV6-5, the J gene TRBJ1-2; D uncertain. Germline values: CDR1 MNHEY, CDR2 SVGAGI. The CDR3 covers 11 residues. V shed 8 bases and J shed 5 bases, with 9 bases lying between them. The DNA of the CDR3 is TGTGCCAGCGGGCAGGCTTATGGCTACACCTTC. This sequence encodes CASGQAYGYTF.

V usage is TRBV5-1 and J usage is TRBJ1-3; unclear D gene. V was trimmed by 0 bases and J by 2 bases, leaving 6 bases between them. The CDR3 is 14 residues long. Per germline, CDR1 SGHRS and CDR2 YFSETQ. The CDR3, as DNA: TGCGCCAGCAGCTTGGATAGGGCTGGAAACACCATATATTTT. Translation gives CASSLDRAGNTIYF.

This chain connects TRBV11-2 to TRBJ2-1; weak D call: TRBD2 (6 bases). The length of the CDR3 is 14 residues. Germline-derived CDR1 and CDR2 are SGHAT and FQNNGV. The V end was cut by 1 base, the J end by 10 bases, with 14 bases between. CDR3 DNA sequence: TGTGCCAGCAGCTTAGCGGGGGTCGAAAGGGAGCAGTTCTTC. Translating it yields CASSLAGVEREQFF. The entire variable domain, with the rest obtained from reference TRBV11-2 and TRBJ2-1, is as follows: EAGVAQSPRYKIIEKRQSVAFWCNPISGHATLYWYQQILGQGPKLLIQFQNNGVVDDSQLPKDRFSAERLKGVDSTLKIQPAKLEDSAVYLCASSLAGVEREQFFGPGTRLTVL.

The chain links TRBV18 to TRBJ2-5; the D call may be TRBD1 or TRBD2 (5 bases each). The CDR3 has 16 amino acids. Trimming removed 1 base at V and 5 bases at J, with 17 bases between. Germline V CDR1 and CDR2: KGHSH, LQKENI. CDR3 sequence (DNA): TGTGCCAGCTCACCACGGGAGACAGACGCCGGGGAGACCCAGTACTTC. Protein product: CASSPRETDAGETQYF.